These T cell receptor beta chains were read from a single sample in a study of beta chain features in type 1 diabetes. Using immunoSEQ multiplex PCR, the repertoire was profiled, and TCRdb retains in-frame clones only, with some absent. The table has about 110,000 clones, almost 40% seen once. The sample consisted of stem cell memory CD4+ T cells from blood. These receptors all come from a woman under 30 in good health. CDR3s include the opening cysteine and the closing phenylalanine or tryptophan. Each record gives: J gene, clone size, D gene, V gene, CDR3 DNA, CDR3 protein. D genes are given only for firm matches. The size field is filled for only some rows; it gives once, few, many or a size class.

TRBJ1-1,NA,NA,TRBV28,TGTGCCAGCCTATCGTCCAGGCGAGCTTTCTTT,CASLSSRRAFF
TRBJ2-7,few,NA,TRBV29-1,TGCAGCGCAACTCCTAGACGGGGCTACGAGCAGTACTTC,CSATPRRGYEQYF
TRBJ2-3,NA,NA,TRBV4-1,TGCGCCAGCAGCCAAAGGGTGGAATTGCTTGGGAGCAAACGCACAGATACGCAGTATTTT,CASSQRVELLGSKRTDTQYF
TRBJ1-1,NA,TRBD1,TRBV5-4,TGTGCCAGCAGCTTGGCCACAGGGGGCTTCCCAGAGGCTTTCTTT,CASSLATGGFPEAFF
TRBJ2-5,NA,TRBD2,TRBV19,TGTGCCAGTAGTATTGCGGGACTAGCGGGAGCAGAGACCCAGTACTTC,CASSIAGLAGAETQYF
TRBJ2-7,few,TRBD2,TRBV5-1,TGCGCCAGTACTAGCGCCGCCTACGAGCAGTACTTC,CASTSAAYEQYF
TRBJ2-7,few,TRBD2,TRBV7-2,TGTGCCAGCAGCCCGGGACTAGCGGGAGACCAGCAGTACTTC,CASSPGLAGDQQYF
TRBJ1-2,once,TRBD1,TRBV7-2,TGTGCCAGCAGCCTCGGGACAGGTTATGGCTACACCTTC,CASSLGTGYGYTF
TRBJ2-2,NA,TRBD2,TRBV5-1,TGCGCCAGCAGCTCACTAGCGGGAGGGCCCCACGGGGAGCTGTTTTTT,CASSSLAGGPHGELFF
TRBJ2-1,few,TRBD2,TRBV27,TGTGCCAGCAGTGAGCTAGCGGGAACCACTGAGCAGTTCTTC,CASSELAGTTEQFF
TRBJ1-3,NA,TRBD1,TRBV4-3,TGCGCCAGCAGCCTTACCGGGACAGGTGGAAACACCATATATTTT,CASSLTGTGGNTIYF
TRBJ2-1,few,TRBD2,TRBV29-1,TGCAGCGTAAGCGGGACTAGTCCACGGAGGGAGCAGTTCTTC,CSVSGTSPRREQFF
TRBJ2-7,few,NA,TRBV19,TGTGCCAGTAGTAAACAGGGAAGAGGCTACGAGCAGTACTTC,CASSKQGRGYEQYF
TRBJ2-2,NA,NA,TRBV9,TGTGCCAGCAGCGTAGTGAGTGGGGTACTAGGGACCGGGGAGCTGTTTTTT,CASSVVSGVLGTGELFF
TRBJ2-3,NA,NA,TRBV18,TGTGCCAGCTCACAACAGGGCTATGTGCCCACAGATACGCAGTATTTT,CASSQQGYVPTDTQYF
TRBJ1-2,NA,TRBD1,TRBV28,TGTGCCAGCAGTTTAAGGGAACAGGGGGGTTGGGGCTACACCTTC,CASSLREQGGWGYTF
TRBJ1-2,few,NA,TRBV7-2,TGTGCCAGCAGCTTAGCGGGCAGTAACTATGGCTACACCTTC,CASSLAGSNYGYTF
TRBJ2-7,NA,TRBD2,TRBV11-3,TGTGCCAGCAGCGTGACTAGCGGGAGCCACGAGCAGTACTTC,CASSVTSGSHEQYF
TRBJ1-1,few,NA,TRBV11-2,TGTGCCAGCAGCCAACAGTTGAACACTGAAGCTTTCTTT,CASSQQLNTEAFF
TRBJ1-2,few,NA,TRBV11-2,TGTGCCAGCAGCGTATCGACAGGCGTCTATGGCTACACCTTC,CASSVSTGVYGYTF
TRBJ1-5,NA,TRBD1,TRBV14,TGTGCCAGCAGCCAGGGACAGGGTCAAAATCAGCCCCAGCATTTT,CASSQGQGQNQPQHF
TRBJ2-7,NA,TRBD1,TRBV10-3,TGTGCCATCAGCAGGGACAGTTATCGTTCCTACGAGCAGTACTTC,CAISRDSYRSYEQYF
TRBJ1-5,NA,TRBD1,TRBV19,TGTGCCAGTAGTATAGAGAATTCAGGACAGGGCATACAGCCCCAGCATTTT,CASSIENSGQGIQPQHF
TRBJ2-2,NA,TRBD1,TRBV6-6,TGTGCCAGCAGTCAGATAGGACAGGGCAAGGCCGGGGAGCTGTTTTTT,CASSQIGQGKAGELFF
TRBJ2-4,NA,NA,TRBV5-6,TGTGCCAGCAGTGGACAGTTCGGCAAAAACATTCAGTACTTC,CASSGQFGKNIQYF